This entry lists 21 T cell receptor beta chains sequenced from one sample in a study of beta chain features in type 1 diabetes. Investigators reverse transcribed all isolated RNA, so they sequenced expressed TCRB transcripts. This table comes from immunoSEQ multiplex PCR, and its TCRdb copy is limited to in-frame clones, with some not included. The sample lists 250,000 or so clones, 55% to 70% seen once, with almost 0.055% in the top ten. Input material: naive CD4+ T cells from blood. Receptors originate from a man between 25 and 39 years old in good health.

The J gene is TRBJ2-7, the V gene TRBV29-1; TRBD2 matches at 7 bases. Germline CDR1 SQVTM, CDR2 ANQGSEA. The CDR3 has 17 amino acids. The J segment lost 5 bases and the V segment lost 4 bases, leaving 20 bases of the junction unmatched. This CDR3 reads CSVGSAGFAGVYDEQYF. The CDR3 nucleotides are TGCAGCGTTGGCTCGGCCGGCTTCGCGGGGGTGTACGACGAGCAGTACTTC.

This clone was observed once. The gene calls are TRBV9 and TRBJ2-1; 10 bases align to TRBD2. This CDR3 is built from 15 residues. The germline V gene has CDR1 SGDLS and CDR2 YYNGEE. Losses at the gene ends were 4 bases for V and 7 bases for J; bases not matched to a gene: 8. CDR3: CASSPRASGSNEQFF. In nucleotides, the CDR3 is TGTGCCAGCAGCCCCCGAGCTAGCGGGAGTAATGAGCAGTTCTTC.

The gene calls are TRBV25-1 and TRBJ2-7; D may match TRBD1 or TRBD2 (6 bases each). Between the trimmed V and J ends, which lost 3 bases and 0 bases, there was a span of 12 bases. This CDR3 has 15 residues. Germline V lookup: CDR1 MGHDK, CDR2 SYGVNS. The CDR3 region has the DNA TGTGCCAGCAGTGAGACAGGACTAATCTCCTACGAGCAGTACTTC. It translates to CASSETGLISYEQYF.

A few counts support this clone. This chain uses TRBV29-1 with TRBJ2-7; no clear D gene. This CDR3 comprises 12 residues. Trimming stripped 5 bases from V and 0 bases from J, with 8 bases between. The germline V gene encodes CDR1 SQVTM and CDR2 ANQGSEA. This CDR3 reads CSVIMYSYEQYF. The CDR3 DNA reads TGCAGCGTTATTATGTACTCCTACGAGCAGTACTTC.

CDR3 nucleotide sequence: TGTGCCAGCAGTGAATATGGAGCGGGGGACAATGAGCAGTTCTTC. Amino acids: CASSEYGAGDNEQFF. The chain uses TRBV25-1 and TRBJ2-1, with 8 bases identical to TRBD2. V was pared by 0 bases and J by 5 bases, with 3 bases of the junction left unmatched. Germline CDR1 reads MGHDK; CDR2 reads SYGVNS. The CDR3 extends over 15 amino acids. The entire variable domain, with the rest obtained from reference TRBV25-1 and TRBJ2-1, is as follows: EADIYQTPRYLVIGTGKKITLECSQTMGHDKMYWYQQDPGMELHLIHYSYGVNSTEKGDLSSESTVSRIRTEHFPLTLESARPSHTSQYLCASSEYGAGDNEQFFGPGTRLTVL.

The CDR3 protein is CASTPRGTSGRMYQETQYF. The CDR3 region has the DNA TGTGCCAGCACCCCCCGGGGGACTAGCGGGAGAATGTATCAAGAGACCCAGTACTTC. This sequence joins TRBV28 and TRBJ2-5; 14 bases line up with TRBD2. The CDR3 spans 19 residues. CDR1 and CDR2 (germline): MDHEN, SYDVKM. V shed 7 bases and J 2 bases; nucleotides not matched to a gene: 15.

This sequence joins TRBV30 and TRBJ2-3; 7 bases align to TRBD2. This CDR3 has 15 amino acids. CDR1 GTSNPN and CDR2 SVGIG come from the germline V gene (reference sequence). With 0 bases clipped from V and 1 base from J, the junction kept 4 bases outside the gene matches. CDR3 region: CAWSVGGGGTDTQYF. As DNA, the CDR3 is TGTGCCTGGAGTGTAGGCGGGGGAGGCACAGATACGCAGTATTTT.

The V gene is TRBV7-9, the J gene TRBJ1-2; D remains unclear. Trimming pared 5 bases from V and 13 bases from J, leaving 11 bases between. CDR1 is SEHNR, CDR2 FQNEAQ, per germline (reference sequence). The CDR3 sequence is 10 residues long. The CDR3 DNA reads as TGTGCCAGCAGCCCGAACCTTGGCACCTTC. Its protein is CASSPNLGTF.

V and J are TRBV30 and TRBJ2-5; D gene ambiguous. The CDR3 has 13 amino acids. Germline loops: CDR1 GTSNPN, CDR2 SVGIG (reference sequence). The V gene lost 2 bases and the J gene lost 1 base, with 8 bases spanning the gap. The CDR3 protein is CAWSHGIQETQYF. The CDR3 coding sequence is TGTGCCTGGAGTCACGGCATCCAAGAGACCCAGTACTTC.

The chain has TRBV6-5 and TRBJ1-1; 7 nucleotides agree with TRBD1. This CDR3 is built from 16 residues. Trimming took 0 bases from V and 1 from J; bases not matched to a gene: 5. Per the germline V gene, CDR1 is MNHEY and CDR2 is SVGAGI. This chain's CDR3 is CASSYSGTVKNTEAFF. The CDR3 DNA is TGTGCCAGCAGTTACTCGGGGACAGTAAAGAACACTGAAGCTTTCTTT.

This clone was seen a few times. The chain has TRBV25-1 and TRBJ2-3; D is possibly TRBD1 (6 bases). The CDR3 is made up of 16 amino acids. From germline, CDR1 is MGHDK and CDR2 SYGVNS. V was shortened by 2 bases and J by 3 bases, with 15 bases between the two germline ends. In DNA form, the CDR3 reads TGTGCCAGCAGTGAAGAACCACAGGGATATACAGATACGCAGTATTTT. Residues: CASSEEPQGYTDTQYF.

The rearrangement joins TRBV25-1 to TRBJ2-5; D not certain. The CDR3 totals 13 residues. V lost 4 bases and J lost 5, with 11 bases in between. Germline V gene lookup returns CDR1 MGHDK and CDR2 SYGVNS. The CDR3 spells CASSAIGVETQYF. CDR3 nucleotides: TGTGCCAGCAGTGCCATTGGCGTGGAGACCCAGTACTTC.

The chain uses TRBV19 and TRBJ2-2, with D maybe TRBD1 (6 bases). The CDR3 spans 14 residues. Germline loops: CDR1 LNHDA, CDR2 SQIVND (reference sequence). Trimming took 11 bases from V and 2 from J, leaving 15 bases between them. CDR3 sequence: CAVLGGPNTGELFF. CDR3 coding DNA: TGTGCCGTGCTAGGGGGACCTAACACCGGGGAGCTGTTTTTT. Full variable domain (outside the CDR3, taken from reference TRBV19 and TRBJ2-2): DGGITQSPKYLFRKEGQNVTLSCEQNLNHDAMYWYRQDPGQGLRLIYYSQIVNDFQKGDIAEGYSVSREKKESFPLTVTSAQKNPTAFYLCAVLGGPNTGELFFGEGSRLTVL.

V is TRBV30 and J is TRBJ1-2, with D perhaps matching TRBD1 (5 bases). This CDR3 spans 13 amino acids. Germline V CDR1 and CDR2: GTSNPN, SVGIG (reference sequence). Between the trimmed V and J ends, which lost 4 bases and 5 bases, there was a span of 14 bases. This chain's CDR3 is CAWMPGLGYGYTF. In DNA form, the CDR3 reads TGTGCCTGGATGCCGGGGCTGGGGTATGGCTACACCTTC.

CDR3 loop: CASSYGQGAQETQYF. In DNA form, the CDR3 reads TGTGCCAGCAGCTACGGACAGGGGGCACAAGAGACCCAGTACTTC. The chain carries TRBV7-9 and TRBJ2-5, with TRBD1 matching over 11 bases. Per germline, CDR1 SEHNR and CDR2 FQNEAQ (reference sequence). The CDR3 has 15 amino acids. V gave up 4 bases and J gave up 2 bases; unmatched junction bases: 3.

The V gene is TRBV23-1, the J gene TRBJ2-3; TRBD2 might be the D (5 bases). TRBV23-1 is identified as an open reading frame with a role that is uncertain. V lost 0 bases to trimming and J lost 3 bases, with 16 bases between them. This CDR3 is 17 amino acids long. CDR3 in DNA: TGCGCCAGCAGTCAATCGCCAGCGGCGGAACCTACAGATACGCAGTATTTT. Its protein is CASSQSPAAEPTDTQYF.

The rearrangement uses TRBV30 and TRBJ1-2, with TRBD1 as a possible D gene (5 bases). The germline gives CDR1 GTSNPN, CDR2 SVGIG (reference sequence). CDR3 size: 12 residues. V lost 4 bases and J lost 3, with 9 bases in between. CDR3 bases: TGTGCCTGGACCCAGGGCTACTATGGCTACACCTTC. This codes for CAWTQGYYGYTF.

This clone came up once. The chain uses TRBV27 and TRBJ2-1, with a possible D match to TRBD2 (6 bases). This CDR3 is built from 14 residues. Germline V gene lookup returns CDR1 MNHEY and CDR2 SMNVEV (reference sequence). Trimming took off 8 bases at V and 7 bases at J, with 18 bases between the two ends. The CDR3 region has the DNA TGTGCCAGCGGGAGGCGTGCGTTGGATAATGAGCAGTTCTTC. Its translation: CASGRRALDNEQFF.

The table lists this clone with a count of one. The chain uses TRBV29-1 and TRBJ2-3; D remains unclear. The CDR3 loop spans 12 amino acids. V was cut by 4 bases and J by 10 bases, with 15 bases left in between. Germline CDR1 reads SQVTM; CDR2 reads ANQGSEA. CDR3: CSVALQGRPQYF. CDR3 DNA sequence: TGCAGCGTTGCCCTTCAAGGTCGCCCGCAGTATTTT.

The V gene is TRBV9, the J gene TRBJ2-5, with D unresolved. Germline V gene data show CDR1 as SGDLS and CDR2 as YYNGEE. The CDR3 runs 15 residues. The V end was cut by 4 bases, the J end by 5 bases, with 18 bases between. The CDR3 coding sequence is TGTGCCAGCAGCCCCCGGCAATTGGGCTGGGAGACCCAGTACTTC. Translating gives CASSPRQLGWETQYF.

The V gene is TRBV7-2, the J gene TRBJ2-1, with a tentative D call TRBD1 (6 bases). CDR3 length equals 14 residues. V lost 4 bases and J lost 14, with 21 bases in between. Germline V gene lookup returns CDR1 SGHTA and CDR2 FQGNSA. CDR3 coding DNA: TGTGCCAGCAGCTCCACTCGACAGGTGACTAAGAAGTTCTTC. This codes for CASSSTRQVTKKFF.